This T cell receptor (beta chain) is from a study of blood T cell repertoires in COVID-19. On the study more broadly: Whether acute or convalescent, the COVID-19 samples came from the United States, Italy and Spain. From T cells, B-cell-depleted T cells, or PBMCs came the material, which was cDNA or gDNA.

V lost 7 bases to trimming and J lost 7 bases; unmatched junction nucleotides: 12. Germline CDR1 ENHRY, CDR2 SYGVKD. The CDR3 sequence is 16 residues long. The data were produced by immunoSEQ multiplex PCR, yet TCRdb's version contains in-frame clones alone and is incomplete. Of about 6,100 clones listed, about four fifths are singletons. The source of this sequence is a human donor with active COVID-19. The donor label of this sample is uncertain. The sequencing input was peripheral blood. This rearrangement joins TRBV10-3 to TRBJ2-2; 10 bases map to TRBD2. The CDR3 DNA reads TGTGCCATCACCGCGAGCGGGAGGGCCCTCAGCGGGGAGCTGTTTTTT. It specifies CAITASGRALSGELFF.